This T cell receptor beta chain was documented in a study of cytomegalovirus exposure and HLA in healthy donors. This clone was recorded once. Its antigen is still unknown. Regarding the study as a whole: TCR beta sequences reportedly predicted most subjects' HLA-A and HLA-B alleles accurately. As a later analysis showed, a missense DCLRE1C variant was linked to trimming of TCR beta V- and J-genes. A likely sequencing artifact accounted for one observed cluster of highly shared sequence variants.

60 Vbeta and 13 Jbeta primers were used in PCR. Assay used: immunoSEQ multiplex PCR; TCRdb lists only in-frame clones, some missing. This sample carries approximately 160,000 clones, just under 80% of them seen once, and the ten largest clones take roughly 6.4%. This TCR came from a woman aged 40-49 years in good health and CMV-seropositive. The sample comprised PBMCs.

CDR3 nucleotide sequence: TGTGCCAGTAGTATAGATCGTGGGACAGACGCCGGCTACACCTTC. It codes for CASSIDRGTDAGYTF. The chain couples TRBV19 to TRBJ1-2, with 7 bases matching TRBD1. With 0 bases clipped from V and 8 bases from J, the junction kept 9 bases outside the gene matches. In germline, CDR1 is LNHDA, CDR2 SQIVND (reference sequence). This CDR3 has 15 amino acids.